Detailed here is one TCR beta chain. This sample is part of a study of technical replicates of blood from a few donors. This table comes from immunoSEQ multiplex PCR, and its TCRdb copy is limited to in-frame clones, with some not included. The sample includes 45,000 to 60,000 clones, 90% to 97% seen only once; the top ten take approximately 0.4%. From germline, CDR1 is SQVTM and CDR2 ANQGSEA. With V trimmed by 6 bases and J by 2 bases, 1 base remained unmatched. This CDR3 spans 14 amino acids. The sequence came from a human donor in good health. The chain has TRBV29-1 and TRBJ2-2; 12 bases fit TRBD1. Sequenced sample: T cells isolated from PBMCs. The CDR3 DNA reads as TGCAGCGTAGGGACAGGGGGCAACACCGGGGAGCTGTTTTTT. It codes for CSVGTGGNTGELFF.